The clone carrying this TCR beta chain showed up many times. This specimen comes from a study of CD8+CD57+ T cells in acquired aplastic anemia. V was trimmed by 5 bases and J by 2 bases, leaving 9 bases between them. The CDR3 runs to 14 residues. Patients selected for sequencing had displayed CD8+CD57+ cell expansion by flow cytometry. TCR beta VDJ and CDR3 profiling used genomic DNA as template. TCRdb re-analysed the reads in MiXCR, keeping a single row per CDR3 protein. The sample holds some 160,000 distinct CDR3 sequences, around 48% seen once. The chain is built from TRBV12-3 or TRBV12-4 and TRBJ2-2; no reliable D call. The TCR sequence derives from a human donor with aplastic anemia. The source material was sorted CD4+, CD8+, or CD8+CD57+ T cells (not recorded which) from PBMCs. CDR3 sequence (DNA): TGTGCCAGCAGTCCCCGCCTCAACACCGGGGAGCTGTTTTTT. Translated, it gives CASSPRLNTGELFF.